This T cell receptor beta chain emerged from a study of breast tumors, draining lymph nodes, adjacent tissues. Study-wide findings and caveats: Compared with basal-like, luminal-like tumors shared significantly more repertoire with nontumor tissue. The lymph node origin of tumor T cells was framed as consistent with a hypothesis, not demonstrated. Tumor repertoires ranked between lymph nodes and nontumor tissue in diversity, with V and J gene preferences. Findings are consistent with lymph node origin and intratumoral expansion of most tumor T cells.

Axillary draining lymph nodes of breast cancer patients supplied the node samples. Points on this clonotype: Its antigen is unidentified.

MiXCR was run by TCRdb on the multiplex PCR reads, yielding one entry per CDR3 protein. The data show around 250,000 distinct CDR3 sequences, under 40% seen once. V lost 3 bases and J lost 5, with 19 bases in between. Germline V gene data show CDR1 as SGHTA and CDR2 as FQGTGA. The CDR3 sequence is 16 residues long. The J gene is TRBJ2-5, the V gene TRBV7-3, with D perhaps TRBD1 or TRBD2 (6 bases each). Sequencing used axillary lymph node tissue. The clonotype originates from a female donor with breast cancer. Some clones in this sample may be carry-over from other donors' samples. DNA for the CDR3: TGTGCCAGCAGCTTTGGTGGGCAGGGGAGGTATGAGACCCAGTACTTC. It yields the protein CASSFGGQGRYETQYF.